This T cell receptor beta chain derives from a study of shared clonotypes between healthy human individuals. Study-wide results and limits: Clonotype sharing levels among donors were expected to vary with sequencing depth. A handful of donors had around 5% of their naive CD4 clonotypes in common.

Germline assignment: CDR1 MGHRA and CDR2 YSYEKL. Trimming stripped 1 base from V and 3 bases from J, with 19 bases between. The length of the CDR3 is 17 residues. A remark on this clone: Its antigen is not known.

Assay: immunoSEQ multiplex PCR; the TCRdb copy retains only in-frame clones and omits some. The sample lists 800,000 to 950,000 clones; 90% to 98% were seen once. Naive CD8 cells, CD45RO-negative and positively selected for CCR7, excluded terminally differentiated effector memory CD45RA+ cells. This chain uses TRBV4-1 with TRBJ2-7; tentatively, D is TRBD1 (6 bases). Source material: naive CD8+ T cells sorted from blood. This receptor was taken from a man aged 25-45 years in good health. CDR3 residues: CASSQVPGASQIYEQYF. Written as DNA, the CDR3 is TGCGCCAGCAGCCAAGTTCCAGGGGCTTCACAGATCTACGAGCAGTACTTC.